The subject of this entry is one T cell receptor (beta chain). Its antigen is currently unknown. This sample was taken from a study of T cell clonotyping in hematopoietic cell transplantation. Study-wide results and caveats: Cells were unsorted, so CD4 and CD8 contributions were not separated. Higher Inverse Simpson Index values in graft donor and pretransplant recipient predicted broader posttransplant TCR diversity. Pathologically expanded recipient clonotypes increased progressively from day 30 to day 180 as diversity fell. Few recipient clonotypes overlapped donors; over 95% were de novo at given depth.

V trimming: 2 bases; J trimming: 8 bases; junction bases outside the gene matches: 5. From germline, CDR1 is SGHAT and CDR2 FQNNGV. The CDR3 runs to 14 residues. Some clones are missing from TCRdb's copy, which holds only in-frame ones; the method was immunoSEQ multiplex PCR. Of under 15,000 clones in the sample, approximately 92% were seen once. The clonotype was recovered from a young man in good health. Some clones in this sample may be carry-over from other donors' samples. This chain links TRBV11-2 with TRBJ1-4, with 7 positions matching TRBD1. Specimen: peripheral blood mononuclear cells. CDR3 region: CASSLNRGREKLFF. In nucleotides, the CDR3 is TGTGCCAGCAGCTTAAACAGGGGAAGGGAAAAACTGTTTTTT.